This T cell receptor beta chain came from a study of blood T cell repertoires in COVID-19. TCRdb's table, derived via immunoSEQ multiplex PCR, lists solely in-frame clones and lacks some. The data hold thousands of clones, with about nine tenths observed a single time. The sequenced sample consisted of peripheral blood. The sequence came from a man in his 60s with acute or convalescent COVID-19.

CDR3 protein: CASSSRLAATNTGELFF. The CDR3 DNA reads as TGTGCCAGCAGTTCCAGACTAGCAGCCACGAACACCGGGGAGCTGTTTTTT. V usage is TRBV27 and J usage is TRBJ2-2; 7 positions match TRBD2. This CDR3 spans 17 amino acids. The junction had 8 bases not matched to a gene; V was cut back by 4 bases and J by 0 bases. CDR1 is MNHEY, CDR2 SMNVEV, per germline (reference sequence).